This T cell receptor (beta chain) was recorded in a study of PD-1 blockade in classical Hodgkin lymphoma. CDR3 length equals 15 residues. Germline V CDR1 and CDR2: GTSNPN, SVGIG (reference sequence). Trimming took 7 bases from V and 2 from J, leaving 15 bases between them. Sequenced by immunoSEQ multiplex PCR; TCRdb stores in-frame clones only, minus some. The data contain roughly 86,000 clones, 83% of them singletons. Time point given: cycle 4 day 1 (C4D1), after more than five weeks of nivolumab. In every patient, relapse followed autologous stem cell transplantation, while exposure to brentuximab vedotin differed.

The sample here was peripheral blood mononuclear cells (PBMCs), taken before the fourth cycle of nivolumab. The chain combines TRBV30 with TRBJ2-6, with a possible D match to TRBD1 (6 bases). This receptor was taken from a human donor with classical Hodgkin lymphoma. The CDR3 here is CASGGYRAGANVLTF. The CDR3 DNA follows: TGTGCCTCCGGAGGTTACAGGGCTGGGGCCAACGTCCTGACTTTC.